This TCR beta chain was observed in a study of long-term antiretroviral therapy in people with HIV. Findings and caveats of the study: Clonal populations expanded prior to ART predominated within the repertoire at all time points.

They ran version v3.0 of the immunoSEQ assay at survey level. Each sample had sequencing targeting about 40,000-50,000 T-cell genomes. Some clones are missing from TCRdb's copy, which holds only in-frame ones; the method was immunoSEQ multiplex PCR. Of 45,000 or so clones detected, less than 95% appear once; the ten largest clones hold approximately 2.2%. Notes on this clone: Its antigen is unidentified.

Germline CDR1 SNHLY, CDR2 FYNNEI. Trimming removed 6 bases from V and 4 bases from J; junction bases left unmatched: 7. The CDR3 is 14 amino acids. The clonotype originates from a young man with HIV. The rearrangement links TRBV2 to TRBJ2-5, with 8 bases fitting TRBD1. The sequencing used unsorted PBMCs, collected roughly 9.5 years after starting antiretroviral therapy. CDR3 sequence reads: CASRKQGGRETQYF. The CDR3 DNA reads as TGTGCCAGCAGGAAACAGGGGGGACGAGAGACCCAGTACTTC.